This is a list of T cell receptor beta chains from one sample in a study of T cells after yellow fever vaccination. TCRdb used MiXCR to reprocess the 5' RACE reads, holding one entry per CDR3 protein. The sample consists of around 160,000 distinct CDR3 sequences, under 7.5% of them appearing once. Sequenced here: CD4+ T cells sorted from PBMCs, sampled more than 4 days after the first yellow fever vaccination. Receptor source: a man younger than 35 who received the YFV17D yellow fever vaccine. Both conserved end residues are part of each CDR3. D genes are given only for firm matches. Expanded clones are given a class, and other clones once, few, many or no size at all.

d_call j_call v_call clone_size cdr3_nt cdr3_aa
. TRBJ1-1 TRBV12-5 few TGTGCTAGTGCCTCTCCCACGCAGAACACTGAAGCTTTCTTT CASASPTQNTEAFF
. TRBJ2-3 TRBV20-1 many TGCAGTGCTAGGAAGAGGGCCTACACAGATACGCAGTATTTT CSARKRAYTDTQYF
. TRBJ2-7 TRBV2 many TGTGCCAGCAGTGGACAGATCTCGGCCTACGAGCAGTACTTC CASSGQISAYEQYF
TRBD2 TRBJ2-1 TRBV7-2 many TGTGCCAGCAGCTCTGTTAGCGGGGGGGTTAATGAGCAGTTCTTC CASSSVSGGVNEQFF
TRBD1 TRBJ1-2 TRBV2 . TGTGCCAGCAAGGGACAGGGGGCTGTAAAAGGCTACACCTTC CASKGQGAVKGYTF
. TRBJ1-1 TRBV5-1 many TGCGCCAGCTCCGCTCAGGTGAACACTGAAGCTTTCTTT CASSAQVNTEAFF
. TRBJ1-1 TRBV20-1 . TGCAGTGCCCATGATGGCGGGATAGGCACTGAAGCTTTCTTT CSAHDGGIGTEAFF
TRBD1 TRBJ2-2 TRBV29-1 few TGCAGCGCTGGGCCGGGACAGGACACCGGGGAGCTGTTTTTT CSAGPGQDTGELFF
TRBD1 TRBJ2-7 TRBV2 few TGTGCCAGCGCGAGCCTAAGAGGGGGCCACGAGCAGTACTTC CASASLRGGHEQYF
. TRBJ1-4 TRBV25-1 many TGTGCCAGCAGTGATTCACAGGGTTTTAATGAAAAACTGTTTTTT CASSDSQGFNEKLFF
. TRBJ2-2 TRBV28 few TGTGCCAGCAGGGGTGGACGGGACACCGGGGAGCTGTTTTTT CASRGGRDTGELFF
. TRBJ2-7 TRBV6-5 . TGTGCCAGCACCCAGGGACTGGAGCAGTACTTC CASTQGLEQYF
. TRBJ2-2 TRBV7-3 few TGTGCCAGCAGGAGGGGAAAAGGCAGGGATAACACCGGGGAGCTGTTTTTT CASRRGKGRDNTGELFF
. TRBJ2-1 TRBV11-3 few TGTGCCAGCAGCTTAGTAGGGGCAGGCAATGAGCAGTTCTTC CASSLVGAGNEQFF
. TRBJ2-5 TRBV5-1 many TGCGCCAGCAGCTTGGACTCGACAGAAGAGACCCAGTACTTC CASSLDSTEETQYF
. TRBJ2-3 TRBV3-1 many TGTGCCAGCAGCCCGCGGGCCCCGGATACGCAGTATTTT CASSPRAPDTQYF
. TRBJ1-1 TRBV18 many TGTGCCAGCTCACAACCGTGGAGTAGGAACACTGAAGCTTTCTTT CASSQPWSRNTEAFF
. TRBJ1-1 TRBV11-2 . TGTGCCAGCAGCTTAGGTATTTGGGGGAGCGGAATGAACACTGAAGCTTTCTTT CASSLGIWGSGMNTEAFF
TRBD1 TRBJ2-6 TRBV9 few TGTGCCAGCAGCCCGCGGGACAGGACCTCTGGGGCCAACGTCCTGACTTTC CASSPRDRTSGANVLTF
. TRBJ1-3 TRBV20-1 . TGCAGTGCCGAGGGACACGGAAGGGTTAGAGGAAACACCATATATTTT CSAEGHGRVRGNTIYF
. TRBJ2-2 TRBV4-1 few TGCGCCAGCAGCCCCCCCCAGGGTAGAGTAGTTTTCGGGGAGCTGTTTTTT CASSPPQGRVVFGELFF
. TRBJ2-3 TRBV4-3 . TGCGCCAGCAGCAGAGACAGCTTATCCGCAGATACGCAGTATTTT CASSRDSLSADTQYF
TRBD1 TRBJ1-1 TRBV9 many TGTGCCAGCAGCCCTCGGACAGGGAGTCCTGAAGCTTTCTTT CASSPRTGSPEAFF
. TRBJ1-2 TRBV4-3 . TGCGCCAGCAGCCCTCAGACTCGACAGTTTAACTATGGCTACACCTTC CASSPQTRQFNYGYTF
. TRBJ1-1 TRBV5-1 . TGCGCCAGCAGCTTGGGGTTTGAGAACACTGAAGCTTTCTTT CASSLGFENTEAFF
. TRBJ2-5 TRBV3-1 many TGTGCCAGCAGCCAAACACAGGGACGCCAAGAGACCCAGTACTTC CASSQTQGRQETQYF
. TRBJ1-1 TRBV14 many TGTGCCAGCAGCCAAGACGCCTGGACGGGGATCTTT CASSQDAWTGIF
TRBD1 TRBJ2-7 TRBV20-1 many TGCAGTGCTAGAGATCCCGGGACAGGAGCCTACGAGCAGTACTTC CSARDPGTGAYEQYF
TRBD1 TRBJ1-2 TRBV20-1 many TGCAGTGCTCTGACTCGACAGGGAAACTATGGCTACACCTTC CSALTRQGNYGYTF
. TRBJ1-4 TRBV4-3 . TGCGCCAGCAGCCAAGATCCCAGGGCCAGTGGTAGGGAAAAACTGTTTTTT CASSQDPRASGREKLFF
TRBD1 TRBJ1-2 TRBV18 few TGTGCCAGCTCACTCAGGGGGAACAACTATGGCTACACCTTC CASSLRGNNYGYTF
TRBD1 TRBJ2-7 TRBV30 few TGTGCCTTGAGGACAGGAAACTACGAGCAGTACTTC CALRTGNYEQYF
. TRBJ2-5 TRBV7-2 many TGTGCCAGCAGCTTGGGATTGGGGACCCAGTACTTC CASSLGLGTQYF
. TRBJ2-1 TRBV7-9 many TGTGCCAGCAGCTTAATGGGACCAACCTACAATGAGCAGTTCTTC CASSLMGPTYNEQFF
. TRBJ1-1 TRBV29-1 many TGCAGCGTTTATATCATGAACACTGAAGCTTTCTTT CSVYIMNTEAFF
. TRBJ2-7 TRBV20-1 few TGCAGTGCTAAAACCAATAACTACGAGCAGTACTTC CSAKTNNYEQYF
. TRBJ2-5 TRBV20-1 many TGCAGTGCTACGGGGAGGGAGACCCAGTACTTC CSATGRETQYF
TRBD1 TRBJ2-6 TRBV4-2 . TGTGCCAGCAGCCCCCGCCCCGGGGACAGGGGGCAAGGGGCCAACGTCCTGACTTTC CASSPRPGDRGQGANVLTF
TRBD1 TRBJ1-1 TRBV20-1 many TGCAGTGCTAGAGCCCCACTCGGACAGGGGGCGTACGGGACTGAAGCTTTCTTT CSARAPLGQGAYGTEAFF
. TRBJ2-4 TRBV10-3 few TGTGCCGCCACGCCGAGTTTCGGGCAGGCAGACAAAAACATTCAGTACTTC CAATPSFGQADKNIQYF
TRBD1 TRBJ2-3 TRBV7-7 few TGTGCTAGCAGCTTAGAATTGAAGGGGGCGGATACGCAGTATTTT CASSLELKGADTQYF
. TRBJ1-2 TRBV11-2 . TGTGCCAGCAGGGGGCCCGGAAACTATGGCTACACCTTC CASRGPGNYGYTF
. TRBJ1-1 TRBV5-4 few TGTGCCAGCAGCTTGTACTGGGCGGGTGAAGCTTTCTTT CASSLYWAGEAFF
. TRBJ1-6 TRBV29-1 few TGCAGCGTTGGAACCTCCTATAATTCACCCCTCCACTTT CSVGTSYNSPLHF
. TRBJ1-2 TRBV30 . TGTGCCTGGAGTTCTATCTATGGCTACACCTTC CAWSSIYGYTF
TRBD1 TRBJ1-2 TRBV5-1 . TGCGCCAGCAGCGAGGGACAGGGCCCGACCCTCTATGGCTACACCTTC CASSEGQGPTLYGYTF